The 27 T cell receptor beta chains below were found in one sample sequenced in a study of blood T cell repertoires in COVID-19. Method: immunoSEQ multiplex PCR; TCRdb's copy keeps in-frame clones and lacks some. The sample holds approximately 400,000 clones, 88% seen once. Sequenced material: PBMCs or T cells enriched from blood (not recorded which). The source of these receptors is a woman aged 18-30 years who had recovered from COVID-19.

V gene TRBV14 combines with J gene TRBJ2-1; TRBD1 is a possible D gene (5 bases). The CDR3 covers 12 residues. The germline gives CDR1 SGHDN, CDR2 FVKESK. V lost 4 bases and J 11 bases, leaving 12 bases between the germline ends. CDR3 sequence reads: CASSPDSNQQFF. CDR3 coding DNA: TGTGCCAGCAGCCCCGACAGTAACCAGCAGTTCTTC.

V usage is TRBV7-2 and J usage is TRBJ2-1, with D uncertain. Germline V CDR1 and CDR2: SGHTA, FQGNSA. The CDR3 extends over 13 amino acids. Trimming removed 1 base at V and 7 bases at J, with 8 bases between. CDR3 amino acids: CASSLDPQNEQFF. The DNA of the CDR3 is TGTGCCAGCAGCTTAGATCCACAGAATGAGCAGTTCTTC.

The rearrangement joins TRBV13 to TRBJ2-3; D call uncertain. CDR1 and CDR2 from the germline V gene are PRHDT and FYEKMQ (reference sequence). V gave up 5 bases and J gave up 0 bases, with 15 bases separating them. There are 16 residues in the CDR3. In nucleotides, the CDR3 is TGTGCCAGCAGCGTCTACACGGGTCCTAGCACAGATACGCAGTATTTT. Residues: CASSVYTGPSTDTQYF.

This clone was seen a single time. Other DNA sequences of this sample code for an identical CDR3. V gene TRBV7-6 combines with J gene TRBJ1-5; TRBD1 is a possible D gene (6 bases). The V gene lost 5 bases and the J gene lost 2 bases, with 13 bases spanning the gap. The CDR3 spans 15 residues. In germline, CDR1 is SGHVS, CDR2 FNYEAQ. The CDR3 reads CASSPQGLGNQPQHF. For the CDR3, the DNA is TGTGCCAGCAGCCCACAGGGATTAGGCAATCAGCCCCAGCATTTT. Combining the CDR3 with reference TRBV7-6 and TRBJ1-5 gives the whole variable domain GAGVSQSPRYKVTKRGQDVALRCDPISGHVSLYWYRQALGQGPEFLTYFNYEAQQDKSGLPNDRFSAERPEGSISTLTIQRTEQRDSAMYRCASSPQGLGNQPQHFGDGTRLSIL.

The J gene is TRBJ2-5, the V gene TRBV11-3; TRBD2 matches 8 bases. Germline CDR1 reads SGHNT; CDR2 reads YENEEA. With V trimmed by 1 base and J by 1 base, 5 bases remained unmatched. The CDR3 contains 16 residues. DNA for the CDR3: TGTGCCAGCAGCTTAGTCGGGAGCGGGGGCCAAGAGACCCAGTACTTC. Protein: CASSLVGSGGQETQYF. The entire variable domain, with the rest obtained from reference TRBV11-3 and TRBJ2-5, is as follows: EAGVVQSPRYKIIEKKQPVAFWCNPISGHNTLYWYLQNLGQGPELLIRYENEEAVDDSQLPKDRFSAERLKGVDSTLKIQPAELGDSAVYLCASSLVGSGGQETQYFGPGTRLLVL.

The chain links TRBV7-3 to TRBJ2-3; weak D call: TRBD1 (6 bases). V was pared by 5 bases and J by 1 base, with 13 bases between. The CDR3 sequence is 15 residues long. Germline assignment: CDR1 SGHTA and CDR2 FQGTGA. The CDR3 DNA follows: TGTGCCAGCAGCGTACAGGGTGAGGGCACAGATACGCAGTATTTT. Translating gives CASSVQGEGTDTQYF.

About this clone itself: The same CDR3 is also encoded by other DNA sequences in this sample. The genes are TRBV9 and TRBJ2-1, with no clear D. V dropped 0 bases and J dropped 0 bases, with 7 bases sitting between them. The CDR3 contains 15 residues. Germline CDR1 is SGDLS and CDR2 is YYNGEE. The CDR3 spells CASSVEPSSYNEQFF. The DNA for the CDR3 is TGTGCCAGCAGCGTAGAACCGAGCTCCTACAATGAGCAGTTCTTC.

This chain links TRBV6-4 with TRBJ1-2; tentative D call: TRBD1 (5 bases). The V and J ends lost 2 bases and 4 bases respectively, with 20 bases between them. CDR1 is MRHNA and CDR2 is SNTAGT in the germline V gene. CDR3 size: 17 residues. The CDR3 sequence: CASSDLTPGLVGYGYTF. The CDR3 coding sequence is TGTGCCAGCAGTGACCTTACCCCAGGGCTAGTGGGCTATGGCTACACCTTC.

A single count supports this clone. The J gene is TRBJ1-2, the V gene TRBV7-2, with a possible D match to TRBD1 (5 bases). The germline V and J ends were trimmed by 6 bases and 4 bases, with 12 bases remaining between them. Germline CDR1 SGHTA, CDR2 FQGNSA. The CDR3 covers 13 residues. The CDR3 nucleotides read TGTGCCAGCAGTGCCACAGGCCCCTATGGCTACACCTTC. Its translation: CASSATGPYGYTF.

The chain recombines TRBV28 with TRBJ2-5; 10 nucleotides match TRBD2. The length of the CDR3 is 14 residues. Germline V gives CDR1 MDHEN, CDR2 SYDVKM. The junction had 7 bases not matched to a gene; V was cut back by 6 bases and J by 6 bases. This CDR3 is CASRHPSGGKTQYF. The CDR3 nucleotides are TGTGCCAGCAGACACCCTAGCGGGGGAAAGACCCAGTACTTC.

Only one count was recorded for this clone. The CDR3 sequence: CATSRSTDTEAFF. In DNA, the CDR3 is TGTGCCACCAGCAGGTCGACAGACACTGAAGCTTTCTTT. This chain connects TRBV15 to TRBJ1-1; D is possibly TRBD1 (5 bases). Per germline, CDR1 LNHNV and CDR2 YYDKDF (reference sequence). Trimming shortened V by 3 bases and J by 3 bases, and 8 bases separated the two germline ends. The CDR3 is 13 residues long.

This clone was seen only a few times. The chain uses TRBV3-1 (or the pseudogene TRBV3-2) and TRBJ1-1; tentative D call: TRBD1 (6 bases). The CDR3 is made up of 13 amino acids. Trimming left V 3 bases short and J 1 base short, with 6 bases between. CDR1 is LGHDT, CDR2 YNNKEL, per germline (reference sequence). The CDR3 spells CASSQTGNTEAFF. Written as DNA, the CDR3 is TGTGCCAGCAGCCAGACAGGGAACACTGAAGCTTTCTTT.

This chain uses TRBV4-1 with TRBJ1-4, with D unresolved. Germline V gene lookup returns CDR1 MGHRA and CDR2 YSYEKL. The CDR3 extends over 16 amino acids. Trimming shortened V by 4 bases and J by 0 bases, and 12 bases separated the two germline ends. CDR3 in DNA: TGCGCCAGCAGCCCGACACCTCCTGCAACTAATGAAAAACTGTTTTTT. Translation: CASSPTPPATNEKLFF.

The rearrangement links TRBV18 to TRBJ1-4; tentative D call: TRBD1 (6 bases). The CDR3 loop spans 17 amino acids. In germline, CDR1 is KGHSH, CDR2 LQKENI. V lost 5 bases and J 0 bases, leaving 16 bases between the germline ends. This CDR3 reads CASSEDRWGATNEKLFF. The CDR3 DNA is TGTGCCAGCTCAGAAGACAGGTGGGGAGCAACTAATGAAAAACTGTTTTTT.

The chain uses TRBV7-6 and TRBJ1-4, with TRBD1 matching over 9 bases. CDR3 length equals 16 residues. In germline, CDR1 is SGHVS, CDR2 FNYEAQ. V gave up 4 bases and J gave up 7 bases; unmatched junction bases: 10. CDR3 residues: CASSSAGQGWGEKLFF. Written as DNA, the CDR3 is TGTGCCAGCAGCTCCGCGGGACAGGGTTGGGGTGAAAAACTGTTTTTT.

This chain uses TRBV30 with TRBJ1-4; D is unresolved. The CDR3 is made up of 11 amino acids. V lost 2 bases to trimming and J lost 11 bases, with 9 bases between them. CDR1 is GTSNPN and CDR2 is SVGIG in the germline V gene (reference sequence). The CDR3 loop reads CAWSRLGKLFF. Here the CDR3 DNA reads TGTGCCTGGAGTCGACTAGGGAAACTGTTTTTT. Filled out from reference TRBV30 and TRBJ1-4, the complete variable domain reads SQTIHQWPATLVQPVGSPLSLECTVEGTSNPNLYWYRQAAGRGLQLLFYSVGIGQISSEVPQNLSASRPQDRQFILSSKKLLLSDSGFYLCAWSRLGKLFFGSGTQLSVL.

V gene TRBV7-9 combines with J gene TRBJ2-3, with 11 bases matching TRBD1. The CDR3 spans 16 residues. The V and J ends lost 4 bases and 5 bases, in that order; junction bases with no gene match: 8. Germline CDR1 SEHNR, CDR2 FQNEAQ (reference sequence). Written as DNA, the CDR3 is TGTGCCAGCAGCTCGCGGACAGGGGGCTCGGGAGATACGCAGTATTTT. Translation: CASSSRTGGSGDTQYF.

The chain links TRBV4-1 to TRBJ1-4; TRBD1 aligns across 7 bases. The CDR3 sequence is 16 residues long. Germline CDR1 reads MGHRA; CDR2 reads YSYEKL. With 2 bases clipped from V and 6 bases from J, the junction kept 9 bases outside the gene matches. CDR3 region: CASSQLKGGRDEKLFF. As DNA, the CDR3 is TGCGCCAGCAGCCAACTAAAAGGGGGCCGGGATGAAAAACTGTTTTTT.

The table lists this clone with a count of one. The V call is TRBV6-5, the J call TRBJ1-2; D ambiguous. The CDR3 covers 12 residues. Germline CDR1 reads MNHEY; CDR2 reads SVGAGI. Between the trimmed V and J ends, which lost 6 bases and 8 bases, there was a span of 13 bases. The CDR3 spells CASSRGFDGYTF. Here the CDR3 DNA reads TGTGCCAGCAGCCGCGGTTTCGACGGCTACACCTTC.

The V and J genes are TRBV5-3 and TRBJ2-5; D is unclear. TRBV5-3 is marked as an open reading frame, function uncertain. CDR3 length: 13 residues. Trimming took 1 base from V and 7 from J, leaving 11 bases between them. This CDR3 reads CARSLSLPRTQYF. Here the CDR3 DNA reads TGTGCCAGAAGCTTGTCTCTGCCGAGGACCCAGTACTTC.

The CDR3 protein is CASSLDGGGYNEQFF. CDR3 DNA sequence: TGTGCCAGCAGCCTAGACGGGGGGGGCTACAATGAGCAGTTCTTC. The J gene is TRBJ2-1, the V gene TRBV7-2, with 8 bases aligning to TRBD2. Per germline, CDR1 SGHTA and CDR2 FQGNSA. The CDR3 has 15 residues. V shed 5 bases, J shed 3 bases, and the junction held 6 bases outside the gene matches.

The chain couples TRBV29-1 to TRBJ1-1, with D uncertain. Trimming cost V 4 bases and J 4 bases, with 10 bases left between them. The CDR3 has 12 amino acids. CDR1 and CDR2 from the germline V gene are SQVTM and ANQGSEA. The CDR3 nucleotides are TGCAGCGTTGTACGCTACCGCACTGAAGCTTTCTTT. This sequence encodes CSVVRYRTEAFF.

The chain links TRBV29-1 to TRBJ2-5; weak D call: TRBD2 (6 bases). The germline V and J ends were trimmed by 4 bases and 13 bases, with 25 bases remaining between them. The CDR3 sequence is 14 residues long. CDR1 and CDR2 from the germline V gene are SQVTM and ANQGSEA. CDR3 DNA: TGCAGCGTTGGGTGGGAGGACTCCCTCCCGATGGGGTACTTC. Amino acids: CSVGWEDSLPMGYF.

This chain joins TRBV5-8 and TRBJ1-5; 8 bases fit TRBD1. The CDR3 runs to 15 residues. Per germline, CDR1 SGHTS and CDR2 YDEGEE. J lost 2 bases, V lost 5 bases, and 6 bases had no gene match. CDR3 coding DNA: TGTGCCAGCAGTTCCGCAGGGGGCGGCAATCAGCCCCAGCATTTT. Translated: CASSSAGGGNQPQHF.

The CDR3 loop reads CASSPKQGSTEAFF. The CDR3 coding sequence is TGTGCCAGCAGCCCTAAACAGGGGAGCACTGAAGCTTTCTTT. The chain uses TRBV14 and TRBJ1-1; 7 bases agree with TRBD1. The germline V gene has CDR1 SGHDN and CDR2 FVKESK. The V and J ends lost 4 bases and 4 bases, in that order; junction bases with no gene match: 6. This CDR3 has 14 amino acids.

This CDR3 reads CASRSQGEGETQYF. The CDR3 DNA reads TGTGCCAGCAGGTCACAGGGTGAGGGAGAGACCCAGTACTTC. J is TRBJ2-5 and V is TRBV28; a possible D gene is TRBD1 (6 bases). CDR1 and CDR2 from the germline V gene are MDHEN and SYDVKM. This CDR3 comprises 14 residues. Trimming took 6 bases from V and 4 from J, leaving 15 bases between them.

J is TRBJ2-7 and V is TRBV11-2; D unresolved. V was pared by 0 bases and J by 3 bases, with 15 bases between. The CDR3 runs to 16 residues. The germline V gene encodes CDR1 SGHAT and CDR2 FQNNGV. The CDR3 region is CASSLEADTHFYEQYF. The CDR3 DNA reads TGTGCCAGCAGCTTAGAGGCAGATACACATTTCTACGAGCAGTACTTC.